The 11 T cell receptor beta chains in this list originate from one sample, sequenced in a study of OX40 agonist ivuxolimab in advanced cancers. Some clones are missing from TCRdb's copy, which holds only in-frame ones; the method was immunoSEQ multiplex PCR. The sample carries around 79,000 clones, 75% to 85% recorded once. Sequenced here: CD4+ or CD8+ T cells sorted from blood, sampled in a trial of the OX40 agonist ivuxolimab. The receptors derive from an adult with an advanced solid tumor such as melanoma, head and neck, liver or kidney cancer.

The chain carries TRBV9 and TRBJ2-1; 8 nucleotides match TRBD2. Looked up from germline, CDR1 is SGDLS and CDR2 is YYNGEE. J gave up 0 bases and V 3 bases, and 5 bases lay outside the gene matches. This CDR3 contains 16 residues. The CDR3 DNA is TGTGCCAGCAGCGGGATAGCGGGATTCTCCTACAATGAGCAGTTCTTC. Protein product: CASSGIAGFSYNEQFF.

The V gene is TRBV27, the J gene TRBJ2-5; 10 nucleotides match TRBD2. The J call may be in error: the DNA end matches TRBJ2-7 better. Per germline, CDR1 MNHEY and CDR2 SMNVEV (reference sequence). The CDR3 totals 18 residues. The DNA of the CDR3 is TGTGCCAGCAGTTTCCTAACTAGCGGGGAGAAAAGTGGGTACGAGCAGTACTTC. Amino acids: CASSFLTSGEKSGYEQYF.

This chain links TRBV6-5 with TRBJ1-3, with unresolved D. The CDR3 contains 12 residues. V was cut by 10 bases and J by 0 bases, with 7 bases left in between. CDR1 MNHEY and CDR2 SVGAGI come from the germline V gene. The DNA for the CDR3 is TGTGCCACCCAAAGCTCTGGAAACACCATATATTTT. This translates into CATQSSGNTIYF.

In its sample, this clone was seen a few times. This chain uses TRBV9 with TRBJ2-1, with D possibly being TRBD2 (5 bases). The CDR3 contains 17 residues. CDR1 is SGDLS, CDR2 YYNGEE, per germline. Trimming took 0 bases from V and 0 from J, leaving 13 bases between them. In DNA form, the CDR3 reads TGTGCCAGCAGCGTAGAGTCGGGGTCGAGCTCCTACAATGAGCAGTTCTTC. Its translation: CASSVESGSSSYNEQFF.

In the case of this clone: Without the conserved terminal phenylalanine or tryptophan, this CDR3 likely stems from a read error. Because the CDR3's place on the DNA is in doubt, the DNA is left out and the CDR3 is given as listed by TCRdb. CDR3 sequence: CASRRSWDINI. The rearrangement joins TRBV6-5 to TRBJ1-1; the D call of TRBD1 is as the table states it, not checked on the DNA. Germline CDR1 is MNHEY and CDR2 is SVGAGI. The CDR3 length is 11 residues, termini included.

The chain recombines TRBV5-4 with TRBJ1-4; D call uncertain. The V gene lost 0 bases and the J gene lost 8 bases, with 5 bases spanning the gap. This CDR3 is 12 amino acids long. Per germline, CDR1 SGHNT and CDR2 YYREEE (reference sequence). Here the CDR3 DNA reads TGTGCCAGCAGCTTGGGGGCCGAAAAACTGTTTTTT. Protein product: CASSLGAEKLFF.

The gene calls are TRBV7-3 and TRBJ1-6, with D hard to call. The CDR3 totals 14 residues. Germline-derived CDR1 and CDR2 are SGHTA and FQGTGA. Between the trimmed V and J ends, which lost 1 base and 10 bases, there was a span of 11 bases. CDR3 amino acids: CASSLNSGESPLHF. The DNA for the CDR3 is TGTGCCAGCAGCTTAAATAGTGGGGAATCACCCCTCCACTTT.

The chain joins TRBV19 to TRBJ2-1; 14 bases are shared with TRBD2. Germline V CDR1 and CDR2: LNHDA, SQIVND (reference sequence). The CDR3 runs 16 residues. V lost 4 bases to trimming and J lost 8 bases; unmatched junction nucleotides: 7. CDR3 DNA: TGTGCCAGTAGTACCGGGGGGACTAGCGGGGGCCATGAGCAGTTCTTC. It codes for CASSTGGTSGGHEQFF.

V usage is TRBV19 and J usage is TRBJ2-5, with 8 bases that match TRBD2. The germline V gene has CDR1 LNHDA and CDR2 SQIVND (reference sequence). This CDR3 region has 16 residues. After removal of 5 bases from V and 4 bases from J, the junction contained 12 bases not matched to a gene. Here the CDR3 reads CASSPRGGSQGETQYF. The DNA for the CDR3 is TGTGCCAGTAGTCCCCGGGGGGGGTCGCAGGGAGAGACCCAGTACTTC.

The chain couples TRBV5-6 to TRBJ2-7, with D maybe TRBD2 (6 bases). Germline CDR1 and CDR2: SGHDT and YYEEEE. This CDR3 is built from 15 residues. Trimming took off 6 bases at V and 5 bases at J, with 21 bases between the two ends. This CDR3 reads CASTQVGRSRDEQYF. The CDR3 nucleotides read TGTGCCAGCACTCAGGTGGGGAGGTCACGGGACGAGCAGTACTTC.

Written as DNA, the CDR3 is TGTGCCAGCAGCCCCGGGACAGGGGATCGAGAGACCCAGTACTTC. This sequence encodes CASSPGTGDRETQYF. This chain uses TRBV5-8 with TRBJ2-5; 10 bases align to TRBD1. J was trimmed by 4 bases and V by 4 bases; bases with no gene match: 7. Germline V gives CDR1 SGHTS, CDR2 YDEGEE. The CDR3 length is 15 residues.